This is a list of T cell receptor beta chains from one sample in a study of blood T cell repertoires in COVID-19. The method was immunoSEQ multiplex PCR; TCRdb's version includes in-frame clones alone and lacks a portion of them. The sample has approximately 220,000 clones; 65% to 85% are singletons. Sequencing used PBMCs or T cells enriched from blood (not recorded which). These receptors all come from a woman aged 40 to 49 who had recovered from COVID-19. CDR3s include the opening cysteine and the closing phenylalanine or tryptophan. The D gene is left open where the match is weak. A clone size is listed for some rows: how often the clone was seen (once, few, many), or a class if it is expanded.

- | TRBJ1-5 | TRBD1 | TRBV19 | TGTGCCAGCGGGGACAGGATCAATCAGCCCCAGCATTTT | CASGDRINQPQHF
- | TRBJ2-3 | TRBD1 | TRBV6-4 | TGTGCCAACCAGACAGGGTTCACAGATACGCAGTATTTT | CANQTGFTDTQYF
once | TRBJ1-4 | - | TRBV7-8 | TGTGCCAGCAGCTCCAGGGGTGCCACTAATGAAAAACTGTTTTTT | CASSSRGATNEKLFF
- | TRBJ2-1 | - | TRBV11-3 | TGTGCCAGCAGCTTACGAGCGACCTACAATGAGCAGTTCTTC | CASSLRATYNEQFF
- | TRBJ1-1 | - | TRBV11-3 | TGTGCCAGCAGCCCGACATATTCTGAAGCTTTCTTT | CASSPTYSEAFF
- | TRBJ1-1 | TRBD1 | TRBV11-3 | TGTGCCAGCAGCCACGAGGCAGGGGGCGAGGCTGAAGCTTTCTTT | CASSHEAGGEAEAFF
- | TRBJ1-1 | TRBD1 | TRBV28 | TGTGCCAGCAGTCCCCCGGGACAGGTGAACACTGAAGCTTTCTTT | CASSPPGQVNTEAFF
- | TRBJ1-1 | - | TRBV19 | TGTGCCAGTACGAGGGCGCGGAACACTGAAGCTTTCTTT | CASTRARNTEAFF
few | TRBJ2-1 | - | TRBV20-1 | TGCAGTGCCGTCAGTAGCGGAGAGCAGTTCTTC | CSAVSSGEQFF
once | TRBJ2-1 | - | TRBV6-4 | TGTGCCAGCAGGGCCCCAGGGGGGTCCAATGAGCAGTTCTTC | CASRAPGGSNEQFF
- | TRBJ2-1 | TRBD2 | TRBV2 | TGTGCCAGCAACGATGTAGGGAGGGCGGGGTCTCGAAATGAGCAGTTCTTC | CASNDVGRAGSRNEQFF
- | TRBJ2-2 | - | TRBV27 | TGTGCCAGCGCCTTGGGGGCTGGCGGGGAGCTGTTTTTT | CASALGAGGELFF
- | TRBJ1-1 | TRBD1 | TRBV2 | TGTGCCAGCTCTGGACAGGGTCGGACTGAAGCTTTCTTT | CASSGQGRTEAFF
- | TRBJ1-6 | - | TRBV21-1 | TGTGCCAGCAGGAAAGGGAGGGGACCATATACCCAATCTAAGAATTCACCCCTCCACTTT | CASRKGRGPYTQSKNSPLHF
- | TRBJ2-1 | TRBD1 | TRBV5-5 | TGTGCCAGCAGCGCTTCGGGACAGGGGTTAAATGAGCAGTTCTTC | CASSASGQGLNEQFF
once | TRBJ1-5 | - | TRBV4-1 | TGCGCCAGCAGCCAAGATGGGGCAGGGGCGAGCAATCAGCCCCAGCATTTT | CASSQDGAGASNQPQHF
- | TRBJ1-2 | - | TRBV2 | TGTGCCAGCAGTGAAAGTGGGGAGGGCTACACCTTC | CASSESGEGYTF
- | TRBJ1-2 | - | TRBV3-1/TRBV3-2 | TGTGCCAGCAGCCCCTTAGACAGATCATTCTCCAACTATGGCTACACCTTC | CASSPLDRSFSNYGYTF
few | TRBJ2-1 | TRBD1 | TRBV10-3 | TGTGCCATCAATCCGGGACAGGGGCCCAATGAGCAGTTCTTC | CAINPGQGPNEQFF
- | TRBJ2-5 | TRBD2 | TRBV7-2 | TGTGCCAGCAGCCCCGGGACTAGCGGGATTAGGGGGGAGACCCAGTACTTC | CASSPGTSGIRGETQYF
- | TRBJ1-3 | - | TRBV28 | TGTGCCAGCAGTTTCCAAAACTCTGGAAACACCATATATTTT | CASSFQNSGNTIYF
- | TRBJ2-1 | TRBD2 | TRBV28 | TGTGCCAGCAGTTCCCCAGCGGGAGGGCCAAATGAGCAGTTCTTC | CASSSPAGGPNEQFF
- | TRBJ1-5 | - | TRBV28 | TGTGCCAGCAGCACAGGGATCAATCAGCCCCAGCATTTT | CASSTGINQPQHF
few | TRBJ1-1 | TRBD1 | TRBV11-2 | TGTGCCAGCAGCTTAGGGGACAGCTCGAACACTGAAGCTTTCTTT | CASSLGDSSNTEAFF
- | TRBJ2-3 | TRBD2 | TRBV5-4 | TGTGCCAGCAGCCGGACTAGCGGGAGCGGCACAGATACGCAGTATTTT | CASSRTSGSGTDTQYF
- | TRBJ2-2 | - | TRBV6-5 | TGTGCCAGCAGTTACGTCCCTGGGGAGCTGTTTTTT | CASSYVPGELFF
- | TRBJ1-5 | - | TRBV19 | TGTGCCAGTAGAAATCAGGGTAGCAATCAGCCCCAGCATTTT | CASRNQGSNQPQHF
- | TRBJ2-1 | - | TRBV9 | TGTGCCAGCAGCGTAGCTGGAAGGACTCCCTACAATGAGCAGTTCTTC | CASSVAGRTPYNEQFF
few | TRBJ2-1 | TRBD2 | TRBV4-3 | TGCGCCAGCAGCCAAGCCCGAGGGCTGAAGGCGGGAGTCCTCTACAATGAGCAGTTCTTC | CASSQARGLKAGVLYNEQFF
once | TRBJ2-2 | TRBD2 | TRBV5-1 | TGCGCCAGCAGCTTCTTCACTAGCGGGAGTGAGGCCGGGGAGCTGTTTTTT | CASSFFTSGSEAGELFF
- | TRBJ1-2 | - | TRBV12-3/TRBV12-4 | TGTGCCAGCAGTTTAGCCGACAGAGTCTACACCTTC | CASSLADRVYTF
- | TRBJ2-2 | TRBD1 | TRBV5-1 | TGCGCCAGCAGTTTTGGACAGGGTACCGGGGAGCTGTTTTTT | CASSFGQGTGELFF
- | TRBJ2-1 | TRBD2 | TRBV9 | TGTGCCAGCAGCGTAGGGACTAGCGGGAGTGTCAATGAGCAGTTCTTC | CASSVGTSGSVNEQFF
- | TRBJ1-2 | TRBD1 | TRBV9 | TGTGCCAGCAGCGAGACAGGGGGCAGTTACACCTTC | CASSETGGSYTF